This TCR beta chain was recovered during a study of blood T cell repertoires in COVID-19 (dated by TCRdb to 2018 to 2021). Looking at the study overall: Collaborator samples came from the United States, Italy and Spain and covered acute and convalescent phases of COVID-19. The material from the prospective study consisted of cDNA or gDNA derived from T cells, B-cell-depleted T cells, or PBMCs. The repertoires were made available in a free public database intended to serve as a resource for research on the immune response to SARS-CoV-2. HLA class I and class II types, where available, came from metadata supplied by the sample provider rather than from assay-based typing. The samples were drawn from the first 160 participants of the ongoing ImmuneRACE study and from about 1,200 subjects provided by 6 global collaborators. A de-identified subject ID, COVID-19 status, age in years and sex were almost always included in the sample metadata. Deeply sampled blood TCRbeta repertoires from subjects exposed to, actively infected with, or recovered from COVID-19 were included in the dataset. The full study reports these points: Clinical and demographic metadata were provided uncurated, with the amount varying by source and participant.

V is pared back by 2 bases and J by 3 bases, with 8 bases lying between the germline termini. The cysteine opens and the phenylalanine closes a CDR3 of 14 amino acids. Just CDR3 DNA is preserved here, 42 bases in frame from base 1. The germline V gene provides CDR1 MGHRA and CDR2 YSYEKL. The immunoSEQ Assay, a bias-controlled multiplex PCR, was used to amplify TCRbeta CDR3 regions from genomic DNA. The original methods were these. The number of nucleated cells in each sample was estimated by amplification of reference gene primers within the assay. To quantify the absolute abundance of each unique TCRbeta CDR3 rearrangement, sequence reads were collapsed and filtered. For each sample, productive Simpson clonality was calculated as the square root of Simpson's diversity index across productive rearrangements. Entries here come from immuneACCESS through TCRdb and include only in-frame sequences with V and J called. Some clones fail to appear in such tables; in the studies checked, an unresolved V gene covers under half of the shortfall, and the cause of the remainder is unknown. V, J and clone size are those of that table, while D and trimming were read from the DNA. Recorded for this sample are 240,000 or so clones; roughly 86% of them occurred a single time. 5.5% to 7.5% of the sample is held by the ten biggest clonotypes.

Points on this clone: Its antigen specificity is not known. One base away there is no much larger clone; base qualities are not given.

The collaborating institutions used their own protocols to collect whole blood in K2EDTA tubes. For TCRbeta analysis, collaborator samples were shipped as frozen whole blood, as isolated PBMCs, or as DNA extracted from either sample type. The receptor was isolated from a woman in her sixties or seventies with active or convalescent COVID-19. The chain couples TRBV4-1 to TRBJ1-5; confidence is insufficient to name the D gene. Specimen: peripheral blood. Read as DNA, the sequence is TGCGCCAGCAGCCAATTGCGCGACAATCAGCCCCAGCATTTT. Translated, it reads CASSQLRDNQPQHF.